This T cell receptor (beta chain) was found in a study of CD8 T cells in ankylosing spondylitis. The table lists this clonotype with many counts. Its target is not known. Quantitative molecular-barcoded 5'-RACE generated the TCR beta libraries. One entry per CDR3 protein, called by TCRdb with MiXCR from the 5' RACE reads. Of 250,000 or so distinct CDR3 sequences in the sample, 18% were seen once. Overall study findings and caveats: Reports of some motif variants in reactive arthritis synovial fluid and blood predate this one. Reportedly, disease-linked clones are significantly enriched in ankylosing spondylitis patients' matched synovial fluid. Among TCR beta sequences, a motif of under ten highly homologous variants appeared characteristic of ankylosing spondylitis blood.

The CDR3 has 15 amino acids. The trim removed 1 base at V and 8 bases at J, leaving 5 bases unmatched. The germline V gene encodes CDR1 SGHRS and CDR2 YFSETQ. Sequenced input: blood, either unsorted or a sorted T cell fraction (not recorded which). The sequence came from a male donor with ankylosing spondylitis or in good health (not recorded which). This chain connects TRBV5-1 to TRBJ2-1; 11 nucleotides agree with TRBD1. CDR3 nucleotide sequence: TGCGCCAGCAGCTTGAAGGGACAGGGGGTCGATGAGCAGTTCTTC. Translating it yields CASSLKGQGVDEQFF.